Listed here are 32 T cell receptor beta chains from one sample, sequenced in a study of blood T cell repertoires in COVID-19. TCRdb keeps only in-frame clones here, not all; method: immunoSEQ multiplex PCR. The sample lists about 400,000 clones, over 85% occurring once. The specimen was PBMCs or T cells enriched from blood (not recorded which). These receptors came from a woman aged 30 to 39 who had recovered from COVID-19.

CDR3 sequence (DNA): TGTGCCAGCAGCTTAGATCTGACGGGTTATAATTCACCCCTCCACTTT. Residues: CASSLDLTGYNSPLHF. The chain couples TRBV11-2 to TRBJ1-6, with no clear D. CDR1 and CDR2 (germline): SGHAT, FQNNGV. V was shortened by 0 bases and J by 4 bases, with 10 bases between the two germline ends. The CDR3 is 16 amino acids. The complete variable domain, with remaining parts taken from reference TRBV11-2 and TRBJ1-6, reads EAGVAQSPRYKIIEKRQSVAFWCNPISGHATLYWYQQILGQGPKLLIQFQNNGVVDDSQLPKDRFSAERLKGVDSTLKIQPAKLEDSAVYLCASSLDLTGYNSPLHFGNGTRLTVT.

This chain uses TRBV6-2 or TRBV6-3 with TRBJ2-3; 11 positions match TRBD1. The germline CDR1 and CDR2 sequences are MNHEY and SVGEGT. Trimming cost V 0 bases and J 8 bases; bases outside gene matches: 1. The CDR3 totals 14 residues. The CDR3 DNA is TGTGCCAGCAGTTACTCAGGACAGGGGGCTACGCAGTATTTT. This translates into CASSYSGQGATQYF.

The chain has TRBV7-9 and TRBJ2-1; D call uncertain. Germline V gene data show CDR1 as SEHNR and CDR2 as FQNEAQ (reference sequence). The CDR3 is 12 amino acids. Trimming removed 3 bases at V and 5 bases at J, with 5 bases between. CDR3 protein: CASSFENNEQFF. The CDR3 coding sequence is TGTGCCAGCAGCTTTGAGAACAATGAGCAGTTCTTC.

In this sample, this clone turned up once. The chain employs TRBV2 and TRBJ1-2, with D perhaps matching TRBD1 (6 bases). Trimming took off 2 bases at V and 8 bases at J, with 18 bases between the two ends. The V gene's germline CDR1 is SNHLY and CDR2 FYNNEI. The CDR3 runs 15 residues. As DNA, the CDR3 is TGTGCCAGCAGTGAAATCCCTACAGGGCTATGGGGCTACACCTTC. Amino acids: CASSEIPTGLWGYTF.

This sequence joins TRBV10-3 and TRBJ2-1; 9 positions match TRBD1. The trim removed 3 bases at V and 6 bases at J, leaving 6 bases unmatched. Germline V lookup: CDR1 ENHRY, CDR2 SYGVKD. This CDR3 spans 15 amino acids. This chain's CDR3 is CAISEGQGLGNEQFF. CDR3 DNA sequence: TGTGCCATCAGTGAAGGACAGGGGTTGGGCAATGAGCAGTTCTTC.

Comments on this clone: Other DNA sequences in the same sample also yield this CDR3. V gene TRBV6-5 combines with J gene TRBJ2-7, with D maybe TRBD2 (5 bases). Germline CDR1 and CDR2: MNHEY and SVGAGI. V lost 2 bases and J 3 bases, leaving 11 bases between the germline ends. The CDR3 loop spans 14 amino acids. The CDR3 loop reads CASSYREGSYEQYF. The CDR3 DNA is TGTGCCAGCAGTTACCGGGAAGGGAGCTACGAGCAGTACTTC.

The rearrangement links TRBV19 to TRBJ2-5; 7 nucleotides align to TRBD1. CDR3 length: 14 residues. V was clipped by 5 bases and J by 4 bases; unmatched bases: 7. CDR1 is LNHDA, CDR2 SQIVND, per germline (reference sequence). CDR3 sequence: CASSPTGAGETQYF. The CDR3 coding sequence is TGTGCCAGTAGTCCTACAGGGGCAGGAGAGACCCAGTACTTC.

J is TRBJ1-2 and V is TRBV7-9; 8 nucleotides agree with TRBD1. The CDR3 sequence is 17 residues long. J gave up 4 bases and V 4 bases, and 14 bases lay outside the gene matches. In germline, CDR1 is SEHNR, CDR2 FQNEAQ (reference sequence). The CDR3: CASSWEGQVDLGYGYTF. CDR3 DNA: TGTGCCAGCAGCTGGGAGGGACAGGTTGATTTGGGCTATGGCTACACCTTC.

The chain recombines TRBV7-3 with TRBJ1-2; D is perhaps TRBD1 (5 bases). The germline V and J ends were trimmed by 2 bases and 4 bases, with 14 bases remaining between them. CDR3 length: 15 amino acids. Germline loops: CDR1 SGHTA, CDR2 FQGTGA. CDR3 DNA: TGTGCCAGCAGCTTAGACGCAGGGTCGTCCTATGGCTACACCTTC. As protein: CASSLDAGSSYGYTF.

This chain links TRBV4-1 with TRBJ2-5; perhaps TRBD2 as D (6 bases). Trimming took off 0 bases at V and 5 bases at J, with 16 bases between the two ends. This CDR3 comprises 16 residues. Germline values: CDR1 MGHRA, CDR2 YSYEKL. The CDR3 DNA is TGCGCCAGCAGCCAAGACCGGGTTGCAGGGAGGGAGACCCAGTACTTC. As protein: CASSQDRVAGRETQYF.

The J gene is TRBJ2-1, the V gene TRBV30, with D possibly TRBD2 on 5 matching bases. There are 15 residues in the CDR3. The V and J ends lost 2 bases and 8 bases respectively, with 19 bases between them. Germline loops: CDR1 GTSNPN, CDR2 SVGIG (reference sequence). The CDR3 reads CAWSMWEFVFDEQFF. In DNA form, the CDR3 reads TGTGCCTGGAGTATGTGGGAGTTCGTATTCGATGAGCAGTTCTTC.

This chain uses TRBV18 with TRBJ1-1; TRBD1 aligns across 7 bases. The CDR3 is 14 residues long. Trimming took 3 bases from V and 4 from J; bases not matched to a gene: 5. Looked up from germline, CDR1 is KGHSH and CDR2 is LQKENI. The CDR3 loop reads CASSPSNRGTEAFF. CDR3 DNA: TGTGCCAGCTCACCGTCTAACAGGGGCACTGAAGCTTTCTTT.

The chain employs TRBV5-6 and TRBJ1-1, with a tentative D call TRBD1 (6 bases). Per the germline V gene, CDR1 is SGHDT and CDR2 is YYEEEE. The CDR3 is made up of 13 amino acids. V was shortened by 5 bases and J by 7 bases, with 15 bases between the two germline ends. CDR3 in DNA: TGTGCCAGCAGACCAACAGGGTTCAGTGAAGCTTTCTTT. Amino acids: CASRPTGFSEAFF.

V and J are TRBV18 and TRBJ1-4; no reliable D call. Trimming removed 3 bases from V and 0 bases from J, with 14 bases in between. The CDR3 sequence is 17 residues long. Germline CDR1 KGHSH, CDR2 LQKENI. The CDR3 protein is CASSPYPQDTTNEKLFF. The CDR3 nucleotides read TGTGCCAGCTCACCGTATCCCCAGGATACAACTAATGAAAAACTGTTTTTT.

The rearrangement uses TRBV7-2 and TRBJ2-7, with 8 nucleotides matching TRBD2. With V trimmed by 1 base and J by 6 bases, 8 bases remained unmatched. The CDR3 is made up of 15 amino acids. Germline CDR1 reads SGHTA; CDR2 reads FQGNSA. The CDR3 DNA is TGTGCCAGCAGCTTAGTCGCGGGGGGCCCCTCCGAGCAGTACTTC. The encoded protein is CASSLVAGGPSEQYF.

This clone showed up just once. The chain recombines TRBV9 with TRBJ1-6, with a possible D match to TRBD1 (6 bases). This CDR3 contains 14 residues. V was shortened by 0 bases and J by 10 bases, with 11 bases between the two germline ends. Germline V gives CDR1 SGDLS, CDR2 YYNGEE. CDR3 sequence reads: CASSVVGGQSPLHF. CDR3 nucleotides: TGTGCCAGCAGCGTAGTAGGGGGACAATCACCCCTCCACTTT.

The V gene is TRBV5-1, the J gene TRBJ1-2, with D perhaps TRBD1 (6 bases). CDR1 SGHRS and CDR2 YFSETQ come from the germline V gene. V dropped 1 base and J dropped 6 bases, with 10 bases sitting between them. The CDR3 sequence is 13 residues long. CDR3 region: CASSLQGKDGYTF. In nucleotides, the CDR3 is TGCGCCAGCAGCTTGCAGGGGAAGGATGGCTACACCTTC.

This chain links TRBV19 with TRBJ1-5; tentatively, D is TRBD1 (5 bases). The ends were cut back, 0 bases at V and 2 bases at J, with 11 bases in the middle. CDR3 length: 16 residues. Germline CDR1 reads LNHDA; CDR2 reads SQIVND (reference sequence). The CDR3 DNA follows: TGTGCCAGTAGTATAGATCTGGGGCCCGGCAATCAGCCCCAGCATTTT. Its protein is CASSIDLGPGNQPQHF.

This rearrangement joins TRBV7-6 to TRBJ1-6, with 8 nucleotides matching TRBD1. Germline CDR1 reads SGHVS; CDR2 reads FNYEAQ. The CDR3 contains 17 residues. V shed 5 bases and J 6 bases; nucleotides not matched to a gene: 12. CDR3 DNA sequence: TGTGCCAGCAGCCGGACAGGGTGGGGGTTTGGTAATTCACCCCTCCACTTT. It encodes CASSRTGWGFGNSPLHF.

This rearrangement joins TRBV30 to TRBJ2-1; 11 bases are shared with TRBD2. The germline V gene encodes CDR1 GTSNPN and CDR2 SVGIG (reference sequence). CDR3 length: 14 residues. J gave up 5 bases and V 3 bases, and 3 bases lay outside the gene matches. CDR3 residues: CAWRTSGVNNEQFF. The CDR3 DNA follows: TGTGCCTGGAGGACTAGCGGGGTGAACAATGAGCAGTTCTTC.

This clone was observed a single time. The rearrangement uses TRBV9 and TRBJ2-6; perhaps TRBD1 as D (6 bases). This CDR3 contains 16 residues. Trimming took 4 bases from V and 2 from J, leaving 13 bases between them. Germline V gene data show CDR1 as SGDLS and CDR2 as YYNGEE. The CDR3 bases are TGTGCCAGCAGCACGCACAGGGTGACTGGGGCCAACGTCCTGACTTTC. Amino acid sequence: CASSTHRVTGANVLTF. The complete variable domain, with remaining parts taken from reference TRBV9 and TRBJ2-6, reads DSGVTQTPKHLITATGQRVTLRCSPRSGDLSVYWYQQSLDQGLQFLIQYYNGEERAKGNILERFSAQQFPDLHSELNLSSLELGDSALYFCASSTHRVTGANVLTFGAGSRLTVL.

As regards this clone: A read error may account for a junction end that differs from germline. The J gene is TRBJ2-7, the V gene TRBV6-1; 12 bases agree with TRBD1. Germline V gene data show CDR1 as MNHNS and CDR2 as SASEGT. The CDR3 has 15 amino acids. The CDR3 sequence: CASSEEGQGANNKLF. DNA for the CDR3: TGTGCCAGCAGTGAAGAGGGACAGGGGGCGAATAATAAGCTTTTC.

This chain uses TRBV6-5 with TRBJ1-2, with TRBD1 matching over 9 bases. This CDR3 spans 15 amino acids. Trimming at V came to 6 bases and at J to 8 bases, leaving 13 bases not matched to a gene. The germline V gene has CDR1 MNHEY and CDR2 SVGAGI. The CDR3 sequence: CASRGQGGFSEGYTF. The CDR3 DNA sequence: TGTGCCAGCAGGGGACAGGGTGGCTTTTCCGAGGGCTACACCTTC.

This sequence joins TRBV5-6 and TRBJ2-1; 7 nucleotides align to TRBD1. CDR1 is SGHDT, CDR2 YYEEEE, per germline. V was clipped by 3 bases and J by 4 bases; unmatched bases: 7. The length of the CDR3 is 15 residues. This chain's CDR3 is CASSSVLGQYNEQFF. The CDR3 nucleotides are TGTGCCAGCAGCTCGGTCTTGGGACAGTACAATGAGCAGTTCTTC. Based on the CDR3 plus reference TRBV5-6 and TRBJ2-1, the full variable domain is DAGVTQSPTHLIKTRGQQVTLRCSPKSGHDTVSWYQQALGQGPQFIFQYYEEEERQRGNFPDRFSGHQFPNYSSELNVNALLLGDSALYLCASSSVLGQYNEQFFGPGTRLTVL.

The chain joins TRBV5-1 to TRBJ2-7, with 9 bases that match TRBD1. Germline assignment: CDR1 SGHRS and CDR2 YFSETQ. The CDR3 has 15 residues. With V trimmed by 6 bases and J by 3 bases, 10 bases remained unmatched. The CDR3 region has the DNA TGCGCCAGCACCCCTTCCGGGACAGGGATCTACGAGCAGTACTTC. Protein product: CASTPSGTGIYEQYF. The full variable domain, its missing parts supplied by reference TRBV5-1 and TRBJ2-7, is KAGVTQTPRYLIKTRGQQVTLSCSPISGHRSVSWYQQTPGQGLQFLFEYFSETQRNKGNFPGRFSGRQFSNSRSEMNVSTLELGDSALYLCASTPSGTGIYEQYFGPGTRLTVT.

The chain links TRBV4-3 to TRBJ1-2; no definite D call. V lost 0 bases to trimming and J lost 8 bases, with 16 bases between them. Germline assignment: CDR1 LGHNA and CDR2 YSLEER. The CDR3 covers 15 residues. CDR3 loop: CASSQEYPGIKGYTF. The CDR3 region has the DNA TGCGCCAGCAGCCAAGAATATCCAGGAATAAAGGGCTACACCTTC.

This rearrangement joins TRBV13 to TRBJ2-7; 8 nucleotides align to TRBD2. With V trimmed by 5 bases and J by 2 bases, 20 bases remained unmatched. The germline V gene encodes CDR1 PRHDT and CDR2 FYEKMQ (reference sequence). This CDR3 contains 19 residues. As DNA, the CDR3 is TGTGCCAGCAGCGGTCCGAGCGGGAGCTTGAACCCAGAACCCTACGAGCAGTACTTC. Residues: CASSGPSGSLNPEPYEQYF.

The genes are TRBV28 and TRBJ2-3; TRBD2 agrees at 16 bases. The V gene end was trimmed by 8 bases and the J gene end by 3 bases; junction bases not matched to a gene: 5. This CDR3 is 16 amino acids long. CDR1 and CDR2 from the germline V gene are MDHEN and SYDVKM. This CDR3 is CASGGLAGGVTDTQYF. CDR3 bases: TGTGCCAGCGGGGGACTAGCGGGAGGGGTAACAGATACGCAGTATTTT.

The CDR3 DNA reads TGTGCCAGCAGTCCGGGACAGGGGTACCAAGAGACCCAGTACTTC. Translated, it gives CASSPGQGYQETQYF. The V gene is TRBV27, the J gene TRBJ2-5, with TRBD1 identical over 10 bases. The J segment lost 0 bases and the V segment lost 5 bases, leaving 3 bases of the junction unmatched. Germline V gene lookup returns CDR1 MNHEY and CDR2 SMNVEV (reference sequence). CDR3 length equals 15 residues.

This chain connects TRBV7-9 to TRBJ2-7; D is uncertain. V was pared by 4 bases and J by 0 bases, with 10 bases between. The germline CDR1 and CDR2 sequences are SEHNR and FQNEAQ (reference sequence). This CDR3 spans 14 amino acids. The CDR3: CASSYSPGSYEQYF. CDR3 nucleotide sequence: TGTGCCAGCAGCTACTCTCCCGGCTCCTACGAGCAGTACTTC.

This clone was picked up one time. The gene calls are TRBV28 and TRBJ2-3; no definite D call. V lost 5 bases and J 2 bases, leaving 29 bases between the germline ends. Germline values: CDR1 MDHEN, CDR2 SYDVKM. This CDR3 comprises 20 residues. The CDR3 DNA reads TGTGCCAGCAGTCTGAATAGGTTCCAGGCCGATCAGAAAGCCACAGATACGCAGTATTTT. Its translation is CASSLNRFQADQKATDTQYF.

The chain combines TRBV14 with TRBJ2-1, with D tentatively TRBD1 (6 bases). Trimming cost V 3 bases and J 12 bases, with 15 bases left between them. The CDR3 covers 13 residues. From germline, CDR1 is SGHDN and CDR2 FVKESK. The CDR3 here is CASSHKPGVGQFF. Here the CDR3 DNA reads TGTGCCAGCAGCCATAAACCAGGGGTTGGGCAGTTCTTC.